Listed below are T cell receptor beta chains from one sample, sequenced in a study of early T cells in non-severe SARS-CoV-2 infection. TCRdb re-called the 5' RACE reads with MiXCR, one entry per CDR3 protein. The table has about 69,000 distinct CDR3 sequences, roughly 10% seen once. The sequenced sample was whole blood. The receptors stem from an adult who was a healthcare worker with PCR-confirmed SARS-CoV-2 infection or an uninfected control (not recorded which). Each CDR3 is given with its conserved first and last residue. Clone size is given for some rows only: seen once, a few or many times, or a class if the clone is expanded.

CDR3aa,abundance,v_gene
CASSQEQGISYEQYF,-,TRBV3-1
CASGPGDRGSDEQYF,-,TRBV5-1
CASSIEGQGHNEQFF,many,TRBV9
CASSLYRSSTDTQYF,-,TRBV27
CSASSLAGTGANVLTF,many,TRBV20-1
CASSLGLAGNEQFF,many,TRBV7-2
CASGQDSGYTF,few,TRBV6-5
CASSQTTANYGYTF,many,TRBV12-3/TRBV12-4
CAISATGTSGNEQYF,many,TRBV10-3
CASSQDGSVSGNTIYF,-,TRBV4-1
CASSSQGGNTEAFF,few,TRBV6-5
CASSLATLISYEQYF,many,TRBV7-2
CASSLDGGKTQYF,-,TRBV7-9
CSATFGGWKTYEQYF,few,TRBV20-1
CASSPKSTNTEAFF,many,TRBV7-9
CAWSVGGAGANVLTF,many,TRBV30
CASSIGQNQPQHF,few,TRBV19
CASSPGQGFPYEQYF,many,TRBV14
CASSLDLAGGPQSEQFF,many,TRBV11-2
CSVDRQGVSGYTF,-,TRBV29-1
CASSFRRGLEQYF,-,TRBV27
CASSVARLAGAGELFF,few,TRBV9
CASSQEIPGQGTDTQYF,many,TRBV4-3
CASTDTTTGELFF,-,TRBV7-7
CASSLQENYGYTF,few,TRBV5-4
CASSLAVRDTQYF,-,TRBV7-6
CASTLEGGASNQPQHF,-,TRBV2
CASSVSLEDMAFF,few,TRBV9
CASSPHRDSGANVLTF,many,TRBV19
CASSYGGGADPETQYF,few,TRBV7-2
CSARDRGGTGNEQFF,many,TRBV20-1
CASSRTSGVATGELFF,few,TRBV6-2/TRBV6-3
CASKSSPGTEQFF,many,TRBV10-1
CASSRSHSPNTGELFF,many,TRBV5-5
CASTPRSENTGELFF,-,TRBV7-7
CSARAGTTPNEQFF,many,TRBV20-1
CASGPASGNTGELFF,-,TRBV19
CSASSLDRYEQYF,-,TRBV20-1
CASSLGAVTTGELFF,few,TRBV14
CASSLGTAYNEKLFF,-,TRBV7-2
CATNRGRDINEQYF,-,TRBV10-3
CASSFYDRGYGYTF,many,TRBV6-5
CSVHNEQFF,many,TRBV29-1
CASRDRATPAGEQFF,few,TRBV12-3/TRBV12-4
CSVAPGQGSGYGYTF,many,TRBV29-1
CSARKLGQQSYEQYF,many,TRBV20-1
CATRDPYNEQFF,few,TRBV15
CASRDPGTSFTGELFF,few,TRBV7-8
CASSERLAGNTGELFF,many,TRBV2
CASSVETGFAGEQFF,few,TRBV9
CSVANSYEQYF,-,TRBV29-1
CASREGGMSSREQYF,-,TRBV6-1
CASSIRSFSTWGQFF,-,TRBV19